This T cell receptor beta chain originates from a study of cytomegalovirus exposure and HLA in healthy donors. Healthy bone marrow donors made up the donor group. Use of 60 Vbeta and 13 Jbeta primers characterized the PCR. Generated by immunoSEQ multiplex PCR, the TCRdb table keeps only in-frame clones and is missing some. The data hold roughly 190,000 clones, with around 81% observed a single time. The CDR3 loop spans 16 amino acids. Germline CDR1 reads SQVTM; CDR2 reads ANQGSEA. The V end was cut by 0 bases, the J end by 0 bases, with 13 bases between. J is TRBJ2-3 and V is TRBV29-1; D possibly corresponds to TRBD2 (5 bases). Sequencing was carried out using PBMCs. The receptor comes from a man between 18 and 29 years old in good health and CMV-seronegative. DNA of the CDR3: TGCAGCGTTGAAGATCATCGAGGGCCTAGCACAGATACGCAGTATTTT. This sequence encodes CSVEDHRGPSTDTQYF.